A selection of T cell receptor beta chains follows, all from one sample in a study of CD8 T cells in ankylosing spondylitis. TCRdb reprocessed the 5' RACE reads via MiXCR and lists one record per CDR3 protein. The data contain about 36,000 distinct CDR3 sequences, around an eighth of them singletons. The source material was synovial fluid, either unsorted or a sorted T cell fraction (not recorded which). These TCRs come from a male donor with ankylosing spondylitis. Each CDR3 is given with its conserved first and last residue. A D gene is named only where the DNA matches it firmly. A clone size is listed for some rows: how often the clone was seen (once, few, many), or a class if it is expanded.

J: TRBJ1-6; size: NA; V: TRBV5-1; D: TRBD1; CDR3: CASSLYSGTELSSYNSPLHF; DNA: TGCGCCAGCAGCCTTTACTCCGGGACAGAATTGAGCTCCTATAATTCACCCCTCCACTTT
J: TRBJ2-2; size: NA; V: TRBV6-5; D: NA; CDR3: CASSFYLALNTGELFF; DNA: TGTGCCAGCAGTTTCTACCTAGCACTAAACACCGGGGAGCTGTTTTTT
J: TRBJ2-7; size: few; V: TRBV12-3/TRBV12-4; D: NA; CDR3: CASSYSGTAYEQYF; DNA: TGTGCCAGCAGCTACTCCGGGACGGCCTACGAGCAGTACTTC
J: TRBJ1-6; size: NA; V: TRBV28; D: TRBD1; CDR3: CASSLNSRTGRAYNSPLHF; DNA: TGTGCCAGCAGCCTAAACTCCAGGACAGGGCGCGCCTATAATTCACCCCTCCACTTT
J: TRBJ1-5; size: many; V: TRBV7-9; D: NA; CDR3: CASSLSGTYQPQHF; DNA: TGTGCCAGCAGCTTGAGTGGGACCTATCAGCCCCAGCATTTT
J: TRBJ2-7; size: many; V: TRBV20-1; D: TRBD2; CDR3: CSARVSGRAEQYF; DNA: TGCAGTGCTAGAGTCAGCGGGAGGGCGGAGCAGTACTTC
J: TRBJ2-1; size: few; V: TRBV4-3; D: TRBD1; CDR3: CASSQEATGGVGSMFF; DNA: TGCGCCAGCAGCCAAGAAGCAACAGGGGGTGTAGGGAGCATGTTCTTC
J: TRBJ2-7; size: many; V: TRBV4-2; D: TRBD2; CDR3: CASSQDLEAGVREQYF; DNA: TGTGCCAGCAGCCAAGATTTGGAAGCGGGAGTCAGAGAGCAGTACTTC
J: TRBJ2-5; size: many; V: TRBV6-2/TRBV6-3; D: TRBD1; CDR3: CASSNWDSQETQYF; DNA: TGTGCCAGCAGTAACTGGGACAGCCAAGAGACCCAGTACTTC
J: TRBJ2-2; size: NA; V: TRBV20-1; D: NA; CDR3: CSARERGMNTGELFF; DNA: TGCAGTGCTAGAGAACGGGGGATGAACACCGGGGAGCTGTTTTTT
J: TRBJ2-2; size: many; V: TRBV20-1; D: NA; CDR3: CSARDFDYTGELFF; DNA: TGCAGTGCTAGAGATTTCGATTACACCGGGGAGCTGTTTTTT
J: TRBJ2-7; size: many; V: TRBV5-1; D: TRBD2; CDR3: CASSFSSGNYEQYF; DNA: TGCGCCAGCAGCTTCTCTAGCGGGAACTACGAGCAGTACTTC
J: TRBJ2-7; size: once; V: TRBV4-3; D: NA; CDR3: CASSQTTGPFYEQYF; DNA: TGCGCCAGCAGCCAAACCACCGGGCCGTTCTACGAGCAGTACTTC
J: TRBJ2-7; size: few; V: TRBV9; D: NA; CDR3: CASSVGGDPSYEQYF; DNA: TGTGCCAGCAGCGTAGGAGGTGATCCATCCTACGAGCAGTACTTC
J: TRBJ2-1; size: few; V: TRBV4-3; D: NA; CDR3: CASSQENRPYNEQFF; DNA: TGCGCCAGCAGCCAAGAGAACAGACCCTACAATGAGCAGTTCTTC
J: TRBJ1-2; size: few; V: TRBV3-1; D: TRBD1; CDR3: CASSQGDRDRGYTF; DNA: TGTGCCAGCAGCCAGGGGGACAGGGATCGTGGCTACACCTTC
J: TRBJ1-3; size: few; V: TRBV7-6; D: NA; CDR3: CASSLWWGTHSGNTIYF; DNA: TGTGCCAGCAGCTTATGGTGGGGCACTCACTCTGGAAACACCATATATTTT
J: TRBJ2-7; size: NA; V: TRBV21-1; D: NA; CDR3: CASSPRTGSYEQYF; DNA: TGTGCCAGCAGCCCCCGGACAGGGTCCTACGAGCAGTACTTC
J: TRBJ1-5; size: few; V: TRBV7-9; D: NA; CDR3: CASSPAAKNQPQHF; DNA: TGTGCCAGCAGCCCGGCGGCTAAGAATCAGCCCCAGCATTTT
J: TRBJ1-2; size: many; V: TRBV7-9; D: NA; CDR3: CASSSTSYGYTF; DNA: TGTGCCAGCAGCTCCACTTCCTATGGCTACACCTTC
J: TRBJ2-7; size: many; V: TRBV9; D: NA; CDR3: CASSVGTASYEQYF; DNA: TGTGCCAGCAGCGTAGGAACAGCATCCTACGAGCAGTACTTC
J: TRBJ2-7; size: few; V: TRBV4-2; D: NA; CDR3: CASSQAERMTYEQYF; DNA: TGTGCCAGCAGCCAAGCGGAGCGGATGACCTACGAGCAGTACTTC
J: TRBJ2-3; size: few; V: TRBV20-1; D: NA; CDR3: CSARVNWWADTQYF; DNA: TGCAGTGCTAGAGTAAATTGGTGGGCGGATACGCAGTATTTT
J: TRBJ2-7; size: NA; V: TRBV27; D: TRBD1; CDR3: CASSFYNRQGKVYEQYF; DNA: TGTGCCAGCAGTTTCTACAACCGACAGGGAAAGGTCTACGAGCAGTACTTC
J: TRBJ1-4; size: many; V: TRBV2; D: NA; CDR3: CASSDFDRREKLFF; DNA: TGTGCCAGCAGTGACTTCGACAGAAGGGAAAAACTGTTTTTT
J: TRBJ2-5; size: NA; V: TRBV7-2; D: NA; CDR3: CASSFQREETQYF; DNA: TGTGCCAGCAGCTTCCAGAGGGAAGAGACCCAGTACTTC
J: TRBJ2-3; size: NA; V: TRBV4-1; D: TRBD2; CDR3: CASSQLAGGTDTQYF; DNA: TGCGCCAGCAGCCAGTTAGCGGGCGGCACAGATACGCAGTATTTT
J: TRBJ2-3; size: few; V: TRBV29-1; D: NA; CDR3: CSVEGAFGVTDTQYF; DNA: TGCAGCGTTGAAGGGGCGTTTGGAGTTACGGATACGCAGTATTTT
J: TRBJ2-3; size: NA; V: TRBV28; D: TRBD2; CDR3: CASSLLAGHTDTQYF; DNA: TGTGCCAGCAGTTTACTAGCGGGGCACACAGATACGCAGTATTTT